The T cell receptor beta chain described here comes from a study of blood T cell repertoires in COVID-19. On the study more broadly: Collection of acute and convalescent COVID-19 samples took place in the United States, Italy and Spain. PBMCs, B-cell-depleted T cells, or T cells were the source of the cDNA or gDNA that made up the material.

Germline CDR1 is LGHNA and CDR2 is YSLEER. With 1 base removed from V and 0 bases from J, the gap between germline ends came to 7 bases. The CDR3 covers 15 residues. In the original workflow: Reference gene primer amplification gave estimated nucleated cell counts. Sequencing was performed with immunoSEQ multiplex PCR; in TCRdb, only in-frame clones are kept and a portion is missing. That table is the source of V, J and clone size, and D and trimming were worked out from the DNA. The sample includes about 100,000 clones, 88% of them seen just once. The receptor comes from a human donor in a cohort sampled during active COVID-19. Sequencing was carried out using peripheral blood. The chain uses TRBV4-3 and TRBJ2-1, with D unclear. The CDR3 DNA is TGCGCCAGCAGCCAAGGGCGGAGCTCCTACAATGAGCAGTTCTTC. Its protein product is CASSQGRSSYNEQFF.